The present T cell receptor (beta chain) was sequenced within a study of cytomegalovirus exposure and HLA in healthy donors. Concerning this clone itself: Other nucleotide sequences in the sample specify the same CDR3.

Primers: 60 Vbeta forward and 13 Jbeta reverse. This table comes from immunoSEQ multiplex PCR, and its TCRdb copy is limited to in-frame clones, with some not included. The sample gives around 200,000 clones, about 81% of which show up once; about 3% is in the top ten. The sequenced material came from PBMCs. This TCR was recovered from a woman in her thirties or forties in good health and CMV-seronegative.

Written as DNA, the CDR3 is TGTGCCAGCAGCTTAGGGGACAGGAACACTGAAGCTTTCTTT. Amino acids: CASSLGDRNTEAFF. V is TRBV13 and J is TRBJ1-1; D possibly corresponds to TRBD1 (6 bases). This CDR3 is built from 14 residues. The V end lost 0 bases, the J end lost 1 base, and 6 bases lay between the germline ends. Germline V gene lookup returns CDR1 PRHDT and CDR2 FYEKMQ (reference sequence).